These 19 T cell receptor beta chains share one sample of origin, sequenced in a study of cytomegalovirus exposure and HLA in healthy donors. PCR employed 60 Vbeta and 13 Jbeta primers. Sequencing was performed with immunoSEQ multiplex PCR; in TCRdb, only in-frame clones are kept and a portion is missing. The table lists fewer than 85,000 clones. Sequencing was performed on PBMCs. The receptor source for this set is a female donor in good health and CMV-seropositive.

The chain combines TRBV7-9 with TRBJ1-3; TRBD1 might be the D (5 bases). The CDR3 contains 16 residues. With 3 bases removed from V and 0 bases from J, the gap between germline ends came to 12 bases. Per germline, CDR1 SEHNR and CDR2 FQNEAQ (reference sequence). In nucleotides, the CDR3 is TGTGCCAGCAGCTTGGTGGGACTGATCTCTGGAAACACCATATATTTT. This codes for CASSLVGLISGNTIYF.

Of note for this clone: The sample carries other DNA sequences with the same CDR3. The V call is TRBV18, the J call TRBJ2-7; perhaps TRBD2 as D (7 bases). Germline values: CDR1 KGHSH, CDR2 LQKENI. The CDR3 is 14 residues long. Trimming pared 2 bases from V and 2 bases from J, leaving 10 bases between. The CDR3 region is CASSPTGGAYEQYF. The DNA for the CDR3 is TGTGCCAGCTCACCAACGGGGGGCGCCTACGAGCAGTACTTC. Supplemented by reference TRBV18 and TRBJ2-7, the full variable domain reads NAGVMQNPRHLVRRRGQEARLRCSPMKGHSHVYWYRQLPEEGLKFMVYLQKENIIDESGMPKERFSAEFPKEGPSILRIQQVVRGDSAAYFCASSPTGGAYEQYFGPGTRLTVT.

V gene TRBV28 combines with J gene TRBJ2-1; D perhaps matches TRBD2 (6 bases). This CDR3 spans 15 amino acids. V lost 6 bases to trimming and J lost 9 bases, with 21 bases between them. Germline V gene lookup returns CDR1 MDHEN and CDR2 SYDVKM. This CDR3 reads CASSRAGMGVIEQFF. For the CDR3, the DNA is TGTGCCAGCAGCCGGGCGGGAATGGGTGTTATTGAGCAGTTCTTC.

This chain uses TRBV6-5 with TRBJ1-2, with 7 bases matching TRBD1. V lost 8 bases, J lost 8 bases, and 8 bases stayed unmatched. Germline CDR1 is MNHEY and CDR2 is SVGAGI. CDR3 size: 12 residues. CDR3 DNA sequence: TGTGCCAGCGGAGAACAGGGGTACGGCTACACCTTC. Its protein is CASGEQGYGYTF.

The chain has TRBV7-2 and TRBJ1-1, with D tentatively TRBD1 (6 bases). CDR3 length equals 16 residues. The V end lost 3 bases, the J end lost 6 bases, and 20 bases lay between the germline ends. Per germline, CDR1 SGHTA and CDR2 FQGNSA. CDR3 region: CASSLRQAVDVAEAFF. CDR3 DNA sequence: TGTGCCAGCAGCTTGAGACAGGCTGTGGATGTCGCTGAAGCTTTCTTT.

This chain links TRBV19 with TRBJ1-2; possibly TRBD1 for D (5 bases). The CDR3 runs to 13 residues. In germline, CDR1 is LNHDA, CDR2 SQIVND (reference sequence). V lost 7 bases and J 8 bases, leaving 17 bases between the germline ends. The DNA for the CDR3 is TGTGCCAGTACCCCACAGGTCTTCGAGGGCTACACCTTC. Translation: CASTPQVFEGYTF.

The chain links TRBV28 to TRBJ2-7; 14 positions agree with TRBD2. The CDR3 length is 15 residues. V lost 5 bases, J lost 5 bases, and 5 bases stayed unmatched. Germline-derived CDR1 and CDR2 are MDHEN and SYDVKM. The CDR3: CASSRGTSGSHEQYF. The CDR3 DNA reads TGTGCCAGCAGTCGGGGGACTAGCGGGAGCCACGAGCAGTACTTC.

The chain joins TRBV28 to TRBJ2-2, with D unresolved. Per germline, CDR1 MDHEN and CDR2 SYDVKM. Between the trimmed V and J ends, which lost 3 bases and 2 bases, there was a span of 4 bases. The CDR3 loop spans 13 amino acids. The CDR3 DNA is TGTGCCAGCAGTTTGGCCAACACCGGGGAGCTGTTTTTT. Translation: CASSLANTGELFF.

The chain joins TRBV7-2 to TRBJ2-5; 12 bases are a match to TRBD2. After removal of 2 bases from V and 9 bases from J, the junction contained 13 bases not matched to a gene. Germline V lookup: CDR1 SGHTA, CDR2 FQGNSA. The CDR3 has 17 residues. For the CDR3, the DNA is TGTGCCAGCAGCTTATCCTTCAGGACTAGCGGGGCCCAGGCCCAGTACTTC. Its protein is CASSLSFRTSGAQAQYF.

The chain has TRBV7-2 and TRBJ2-7; tentative D call: TRBD1 (5 bases). With 1 base removed from V and 11 bases from J, the gap between germline ends came to 15 bases. The CDR3 covers 13 residues. From germline, CDR1 is SGHTA and CDR2 FQGNSA. The CDR3 sequence is CASSLELADNKYF. As DNA, the CDR3 is TGTGCCAGCAGCTTAGAGCTTGCGGACAACAAGTACTTC.

This rearrangement joins TRBV7-8 to TRBJ1-1, with D tentatively TRBD1 (5 bases). This CDR3 is 15 amino acids long. With 2 bases removed from V and 2 bases from J, the gap between germline ends came to 12 bases. Looked up from germline, CDR1 is SGHVS and CDR2 is FQNEAQ. CDR3 DNA: TGTGCCAGCAGCTTAAACCCGACAGCTAACACTGAAGCTTTCTTT. Its translation: CASSLNPTANTEAFF.

The chain recombines TRBV19 with TRBJ2-7; tentative D call: TRBD1 (5 bases). The CDR3 extends over 12 amino acids. Germline V gives CDR1 LNHDA, CDR2 SQIVND (reference sequence). The V gene lost 6 bases and the J gene lost 11 bases, with 17 bases spanning the gap. The CDR3 is CASRPQGGGEYF. CDR3 nucleotide sequence: TGTGCCAGTAGACCCCAGGGTGGCGGCGAGTACTTC.

V and J are TRBV29-1 and TRBJ2-7; the match to TRBD2 covers 11 bases. The germline V gene encodes CDR1 SQVTM and CDR2 ANQGSEA. Losses at the gene ends were 2 bases for V and 7 bases for J; bases not matched to a gene: 7. CDR3 length: 14 residues. The CDR3 DNA reads TGCAGCGTTGAAACTAGCGGGAGCAGTAGGGAGCAGTACTTC. It yields the protein CSVETSGSSREQYF.

This chain connects TRBV6-6 to TRBJ1-2, with TRBD1 matching over 9 bases. Looked up from germline, CDR1 is MNHNY and CDR2 is SVGAGI (reference sequence). The CDR3 totals 14 residues. V lost 6 bases and J lost 8; bases outside the gene matches: 10. The CDR3 is CASSLTPDRGGYTF. In nucleotides, the CDR3 is TGTGCCAGCAGCCTGACACCGGACAGGGGCGGCTACACCTTC.

This chain links TRBV18 with TRBJ1-1, with 11 bases matching TRBD1. The CDR3 runs 15 residues. Germline V gene lookup returns CDR1 KGHSH and CDR2 LQKENI. The ends lost 5 bases at V and 4 bases at J; junction bases unmatched: 6. In nucleotides, the CDR3 is TGTGCCAGCTCAGTGGGACAGGGGGGCGTCACTGAAGCTTTCTTT. As protein: CASSVGQGGVTEAFF.

V usage is TRBV5-1 and J usage is TRBJ2-3, with 7 bases lining up with TRBD1. V dropped 3 bases and J dropped 1; count of bases not matched to a gene: 8. CDR1 SGHRS and CDR2 YFSETQ come from the germline V gene. The CDR3 covers 16 residues. The CDR3 DNA is TGCGCCAGCAGCTGGCCCGGGACAGCCGGCACAGATACGCAGTATTTT. Protein sequence: CASSWPGTAGTDTQYF.

J is TRBJ2-5 and V is TRBV6-1, with TRBD2 as a possible D gene (5 bases). The V and J ends lost 3 bases and 13 bases respectively, with 18 bases between them. This CDR3 is 13 amino acids long. Germline V gene sequence: CDR1 MNHNS, CDR2 SASEGT. The CDR3 sequence is CASSDLTTPTSYF. As DNA, the CDR3 is TGTGCCAGCAGTGACCTGACTACTCCTACCTCGTACTTC.

V usage is TRBV6-1 and J usage is TRBJ2-3; TRBD2 aligns across 8 bases. Trimming at V came to 0 bases and at J to 1 base, leaving 3 bases not matched to a gene. CDR3 length equals 16 residues. Germline-derived CDR1 and CDR2 are MNHNS and SASEGT. Here the CDR3 reads CASSEAAGGGTDTQYF. The CDR3 DNA is TGTGCCAGCAGTGAAGCGGCGGGGGGCGGCACAGATACGCAGTATTTT.

The rearrangement links TRBV7-9 to TRBJ1-4; a weak D match, TRBD1 (6 bases). The germline gives CDR1 SEHNR, CDR2 FQNEAQ (reference sequence). V lost 3 bases to trimming and J lost 5 bases, with 16 bases between them. There are 16 residues in the CDR3. The CDR3: CASSLQSGAANEKLFF. The CDR3 region has the DNA TGTGCCAGCAGCTTGCAGTCAGGGGCGGCAAATGAAAAACTGTTTTTT. The complete variable domain, with remaining parts taken from reference TRBV7-9 and TRBJ1-4, reads DTGVSQNPRHKITKRGQNVTFRCDPISEHNRLYWYRQTLGQGPEFLTYFQNEAQLEKSRLLSDRFSAERPKGSFSTLEIQRTEQGDSAMYLCASSLQSGAANEKLFFGSGTQLSVL.